This T cell receptor beta chain was profiled in a study of blood T cell repertoires in COVID-19. The table came from immunoSEQ multiplex PCR; TCRdb's copy has only in-frame clones and leaves some out. The sample lists approximately 300,000 clones, 92% seen once, with approximately 17% in the top ten. Looked up from germline, CDR1 is MDHEN and CDR2 is SYDVKM. The V gene end was trimmed by 6 bases and the J gene end by 12 bases; junction bases not matched to a gene: 16. The CDR3 length is 14 residues. This clone has just a few counts. This sequence joins TRBV28 and TRBJ1-1, with TRBD1 identical over 7 bases. The TCR sequence derives from a woman aged 25 to 45 who had recovered from COVID-19. Sample: PBMCs or T cells enriched from blood (not recorded which). The CDR3 reads CASRRTGGQIRPFF. In DNA, the CDR3 is TGTGCCAGCAGAAGGACAGGTGGACAAATACGGCCTTTCTTT.